This T cell receptor beta chain was retrieved from a study of T cells in Graves' hyperthyroidism and ophthalmopathy. Study as a whole: Peripheral blood was collected at initial diagnosis, before any treatment. Study-wide results and caveats: Most expanded thyroid clonotypes above 0.001 also appeared in blood. For ophthalmopathy, model prediction preceded onset by a median about 6.4 months.

Exclusion of patients followed from uncontrolled infection, other autoimmune disease, pregnancy or lactation. The investigators amplified TCR beta CDR3 regions from RNA transcripts. During a first-round RT-PCR of the TCR CDR3, the HTBI primer set was used. TCRdb reprocessed the multiplex PCR reads via MiXCR and lists one record per CDR3 protein. Among around 340,000 distinct CDR3 sequences, 15% to 20% were seen once, and the ten largest hold about a sixth. The CDR3 spans 13 residues. V was cut by 5 bases and J by 4 bases, with 12 bases left in between. This clonotype was detected many times. Its specificity is unknown.

Sequencing was performed on blood. The clonotype was recovered from a woman in her forties with Graves' ophthalmopathy. The V call is TRBV12-3 or TRBV12-4, the J call TRBJ2-7; D gene uncertain. The DNA of the CDR3 is TGTGCCAGCAGTCCATATCGTAAATACGAGCAGTACTTC. Translated, it gives CASSPYRKYEQYF.